This TCR beta chain came from a study of T cell repertoires in cytomegalovirus infection. Study-level background: HLA-B-restricted CMV epitopes that are well studied, plus recently identified HLA-C-restricted ones, were used by the study. Both CMV infection and a matching HLA type were indicated by public TCR beta signatures.

Germline CDR1 LGHNT, CDR2 FRNRAP. The CDR3 is made up of 16 amino acids. V was pared by 3 bases and J by 6 bases, with 10 bases of the junction left unmatched. This clonotype was recorded a few times. As yet, its antigen is unknown. Study results and limitations: Cumulative frequency of public TCR beta families picked out carriers of CMV plus the relevant HLA. Dominating the ex vivo response were TCR beta clonotypes that were CMV-specific and HLA-C-restricted.

TCRdb reprocessed the reads with MiXCR, giving one entry per CDR3 protein. The sample contains fewer than 350,000 distinct CDR3 sequences, 29% of which appear only once. The sample was cultured PBMCs, taken from culture after CMV antigen stimulation. The chain is built from TRBV12-5 and TRBJ2-1; 8 nucleotides match TRBD1. This receptor was taken from a human donor in good health (CMV status not recorded). Some clones in this sample may be carry-over from other donors' samples. CDR3 in DNA: TGTGCTAGTGGTTTTCAGACAGGGGCGATACCCAATGAGCAGTTCTTC. Translated, it gives CASGFQTGAIPNEQFF.